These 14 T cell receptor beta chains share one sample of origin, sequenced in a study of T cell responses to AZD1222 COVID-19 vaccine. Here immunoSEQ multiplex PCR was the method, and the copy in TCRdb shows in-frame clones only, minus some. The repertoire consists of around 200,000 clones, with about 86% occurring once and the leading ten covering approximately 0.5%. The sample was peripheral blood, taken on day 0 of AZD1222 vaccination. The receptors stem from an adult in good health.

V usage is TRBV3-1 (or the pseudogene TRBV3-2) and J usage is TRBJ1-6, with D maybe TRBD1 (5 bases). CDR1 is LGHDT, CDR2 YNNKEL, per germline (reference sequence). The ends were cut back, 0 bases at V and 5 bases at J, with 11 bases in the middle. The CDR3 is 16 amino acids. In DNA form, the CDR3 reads TGTGCCAGCAGCCAAGATGGGAACAGGAATAATTCACCCCTCCACTTT. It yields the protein CASSQDGNRNNSPLHF.

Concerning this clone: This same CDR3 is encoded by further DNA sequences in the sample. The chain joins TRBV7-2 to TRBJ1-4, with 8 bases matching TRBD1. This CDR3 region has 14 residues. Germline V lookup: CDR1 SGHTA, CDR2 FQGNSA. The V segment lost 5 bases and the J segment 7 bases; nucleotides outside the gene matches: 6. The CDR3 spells CASSQGQGGEKLFF. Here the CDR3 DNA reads TGTGCCAGCAGCCAAGGACAGGGTGGTGAAAAACTGTTTTTT. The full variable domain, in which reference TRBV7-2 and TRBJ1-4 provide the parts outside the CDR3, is GAGVSQSPSNKVTEKGKDVELRCDPISGHTALYWYRQSLGQGLEFLIYFQGNSAPDKSGLPSDRFSAERTGGSVSTLTIQRTQQEDSAVYLCASSQGQGGEKLFFGSGTQLSVL.

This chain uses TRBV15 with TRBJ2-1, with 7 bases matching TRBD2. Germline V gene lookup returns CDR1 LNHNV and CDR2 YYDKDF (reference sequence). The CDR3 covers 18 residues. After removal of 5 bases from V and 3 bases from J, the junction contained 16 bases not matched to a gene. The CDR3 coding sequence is TGTGCCACCAGCGGGAGCCGGGGCGAGGGAGGGTACTACAATGAGCAGTTCTTC. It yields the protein CATSGSRGEGGYYNEQFF.

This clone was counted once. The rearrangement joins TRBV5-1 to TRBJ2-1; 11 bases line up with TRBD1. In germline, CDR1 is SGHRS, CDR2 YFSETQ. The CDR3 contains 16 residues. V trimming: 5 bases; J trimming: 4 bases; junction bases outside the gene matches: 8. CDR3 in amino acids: CASRPTGTGGYNEQFF. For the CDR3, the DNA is TGCGCCAGCAGACCTACCGGGACAGGGGGGTACAATGAGCAGTTCTTC.

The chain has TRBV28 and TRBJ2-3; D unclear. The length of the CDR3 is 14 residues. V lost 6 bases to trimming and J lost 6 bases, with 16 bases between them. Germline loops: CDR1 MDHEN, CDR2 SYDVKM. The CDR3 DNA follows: TGTGCCAGCAGGCTACCTAGTATTACGGATACGCAGTATTTT. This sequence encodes CASRLPSITDTQYF.

The CDR3: CASSSGGHQPQHF. In DNA form, the CDR3 reads TGTGCCAGCAGCTCAGGGGGCCATCAGCCCCAGCATTTT. J is TRBJ1-5 and V is TRBV12-3 or TRBV12-4; 8 positions match TRBD1. The CDR3 is 13 amino acids. Trimming removed 6 bases from V and 5 bases from J; junction bases left unmatched: 3.

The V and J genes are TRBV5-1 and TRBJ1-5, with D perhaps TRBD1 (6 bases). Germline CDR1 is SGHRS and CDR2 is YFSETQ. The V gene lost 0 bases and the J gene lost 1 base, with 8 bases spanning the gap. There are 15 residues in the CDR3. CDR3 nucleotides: TGCGCCAGCAGCTTGGGGGGGCCGAGCAATCAGCCCCAGCATTTT. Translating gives CASSLGGPSNQPQHF.

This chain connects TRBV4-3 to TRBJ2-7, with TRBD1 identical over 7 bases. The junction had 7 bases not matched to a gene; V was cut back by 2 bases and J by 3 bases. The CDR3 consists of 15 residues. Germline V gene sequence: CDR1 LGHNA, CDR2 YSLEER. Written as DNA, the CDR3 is TGCGCCAGCAGCCAAATCCGGGACAGCCTCTACGAGCAGTACTTC. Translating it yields CASSQIRDSLYEQYF.

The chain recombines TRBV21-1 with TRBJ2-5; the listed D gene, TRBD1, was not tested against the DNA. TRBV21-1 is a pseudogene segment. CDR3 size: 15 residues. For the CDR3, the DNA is TGTGCCAGCAGGAGGGACAGGGTGGACAAAGAGACCCAGTACTTC. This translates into CASRRDRVDKETQYF.

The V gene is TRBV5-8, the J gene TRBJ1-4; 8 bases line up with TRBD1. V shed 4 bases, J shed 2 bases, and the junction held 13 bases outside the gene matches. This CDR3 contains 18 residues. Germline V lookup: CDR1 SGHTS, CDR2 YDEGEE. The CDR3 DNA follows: TGTGCCAGCAGCCTCTGGGACAGGCCCTCCCCGACTAATGAAAAACTGTTTTTT. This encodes CASSLWDRPSPTNEKLFF. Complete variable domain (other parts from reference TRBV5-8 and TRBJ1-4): EAGVTQSPTHLIKTRGQQATLRCSPISGHTSVYWYQQALGLGLQFLLWYDEGEERNRGNFPPRFSGRQFPNYSSELNVNALELEDSALYLCASSLWDRPSPTNEKLFFGSGTQLSVL.

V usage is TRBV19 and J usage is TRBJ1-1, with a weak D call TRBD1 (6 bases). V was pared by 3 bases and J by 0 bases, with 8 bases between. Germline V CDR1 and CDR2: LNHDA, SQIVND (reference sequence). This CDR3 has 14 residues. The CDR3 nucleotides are TGTGCCAGTAGTATCGACAGGTTGAACACTGAAGCTTTCTTT. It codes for CASSIDRLNTEAFF.

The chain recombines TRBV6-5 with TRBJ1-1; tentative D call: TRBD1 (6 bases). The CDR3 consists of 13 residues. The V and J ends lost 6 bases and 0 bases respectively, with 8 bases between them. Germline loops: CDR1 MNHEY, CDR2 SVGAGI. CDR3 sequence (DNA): TGTGCCAGCAGACAGGGTATGAACACTGAAGCTTTCTTT. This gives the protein CASRQGMNTEAFF.

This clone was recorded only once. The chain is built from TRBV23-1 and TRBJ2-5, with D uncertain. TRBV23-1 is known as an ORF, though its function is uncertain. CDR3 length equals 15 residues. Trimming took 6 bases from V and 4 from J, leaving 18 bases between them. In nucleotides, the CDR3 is TGCGCCAGCAGCCCCTCCCCGAACTGTGGAGAGACCCAGTACTTC. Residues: CASSPSPNCGETQYF.

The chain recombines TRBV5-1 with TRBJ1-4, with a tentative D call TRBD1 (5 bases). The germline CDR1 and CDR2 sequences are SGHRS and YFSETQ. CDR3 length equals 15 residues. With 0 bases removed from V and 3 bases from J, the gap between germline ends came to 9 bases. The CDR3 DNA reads TGCGCCAGCAGCTTGGAGCGGGGACCTAATGAAAAACTGTTTTTT. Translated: CASSLERGPNEKLFF.